This entry lists 4 T cell receptor beta chains sequenced from one sample in a study of blood T cell repertoires in COVID-19. Sequencing used immunoSEQ multiplex PCR; TCRdb keeps in-frame clones, though not all of them. The repertoire holds approximately 360,000 clones, with around 92% as singletons. What was sequenced was peripheral blood. The source of these receptors is a man aged 40-49 years with acute or convalescent COVID-19.

This rearrangement joins TRBV5-1 to TRBJ2-7; 8 bases are a match to TRBD1. J gave up 7 bases and V 0 bases, and 6 bases lay outside the gene matches. This CDR3 has 14 amino acids. Germline V gene lookup returns CDR1 SGHRS and CDR2 YFSETQ. CDR3 residues: CASSLGQGTLEQYF. The CDR3 coding sequence is TGCGCCAGCAGCTTGGGACAGGGGACGCTTGAGCAGTACTTC. The variable domain in full, completed from reference TRBV5-1 and TRBJ2-7, reads KAGVTQTPRYLIKTRGQQVTLSCSPISGHRSVSWYQQTPGQGLQFLFEYFSETQRNKGNFPGRFSGRQFSNSRSEMNVSTLELGDSALYLCASSLGQGTLEQYFGPGTRLTVT.

The V and J genes are TRBV28 and TRBJ1-2, with 8 bases aligning to TRBD1. V lost 6 bases, J lost 4 bases, and 10 bases stayed unmatched. This CDR3 is built from 15 residues. Germline CDR1 MDHEN, CDR2 SYDVKM. The CDR3 DNA follows: TGTGCCAGCAGATCTCAGGGGGCGCTTATCTATGGCTACACCTTC. Its translation: CASRSQGALIYGYTF.

V and J are TRBV7-6 and TRBJ1-6; 9 nucleotides match TRBD1. The ends lost 1 base at V and 9 bases at J; junction bases unmatched: 7. The CDR3 sequence is 16 residues long. CDR1 is SGHVS and CDR2 is FNYEAQ in the germline V gene. The CDR3 bases are TGTGCCAGCAGCTTAGAGGGGACAGGGAGCGGTTCACCCCTCCACTTT. It is translated as CASSLEGTGSGSPLHF.

The V gene is TRBV6-5, the J gene TRBJ1-1; D is unclear. Germline V gene lookup returns CDR1 MNHEY and CDR2 SVGAGI. The ends were cut back, 2 bases at V and 3 bases at J, with 10 bases in the middle. The CDR3 consists of 14 residues. The CDR3 loop is CASSYVRTHTEAFF. Here the CDR3 DNA reads TGTGCCAGCAGTTACGTTAGGACTCACACTGAAGCTTTCTTT.